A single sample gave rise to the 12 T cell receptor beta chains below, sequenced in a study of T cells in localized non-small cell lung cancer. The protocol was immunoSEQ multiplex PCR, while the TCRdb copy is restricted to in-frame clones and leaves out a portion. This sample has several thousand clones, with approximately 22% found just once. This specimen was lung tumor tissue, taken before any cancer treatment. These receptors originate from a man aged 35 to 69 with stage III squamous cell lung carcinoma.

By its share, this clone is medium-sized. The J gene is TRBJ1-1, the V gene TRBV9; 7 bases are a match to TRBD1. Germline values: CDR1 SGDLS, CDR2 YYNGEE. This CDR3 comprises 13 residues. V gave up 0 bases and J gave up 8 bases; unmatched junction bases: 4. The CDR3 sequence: CASSVAPGGEAFF. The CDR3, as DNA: TGTGCCAGCAGCGTAGCCCCAGGGGGGGAAGCTTTCTTT.

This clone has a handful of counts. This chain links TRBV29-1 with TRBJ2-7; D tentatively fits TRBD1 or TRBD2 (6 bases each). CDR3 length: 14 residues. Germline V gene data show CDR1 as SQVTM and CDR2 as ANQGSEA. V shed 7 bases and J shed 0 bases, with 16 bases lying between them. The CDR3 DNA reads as TGCAGCGCTCAACACCGGGGGCCCTCCTACGAGCAGTACTTC. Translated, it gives CSAQHRGPSYEQYF.

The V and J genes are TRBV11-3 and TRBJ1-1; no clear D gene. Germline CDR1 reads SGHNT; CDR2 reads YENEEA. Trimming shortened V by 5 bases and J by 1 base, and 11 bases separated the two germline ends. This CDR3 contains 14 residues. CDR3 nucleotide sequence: TGTGCCAGCAGCACTCAAGTCTCGAACACTGAAGCTTTCTTT. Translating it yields CASSTQVSNTEAFF.

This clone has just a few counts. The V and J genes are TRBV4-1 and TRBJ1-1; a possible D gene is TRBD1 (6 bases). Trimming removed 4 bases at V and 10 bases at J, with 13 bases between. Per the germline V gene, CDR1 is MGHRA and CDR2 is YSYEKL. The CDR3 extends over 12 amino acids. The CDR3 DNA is TGCGCCAGCAGCCTCACACAGGGAATAGCTTTCTTT. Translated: CASSLTQGIAFF.

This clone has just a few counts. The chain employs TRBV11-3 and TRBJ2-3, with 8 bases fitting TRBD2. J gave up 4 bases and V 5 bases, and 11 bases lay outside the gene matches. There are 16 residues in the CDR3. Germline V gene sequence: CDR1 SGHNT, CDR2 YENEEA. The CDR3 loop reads CASSPTSGSRADTQYF. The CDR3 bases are TGTGCCAGCAGCCCCACGAGCGGGAGTCGAGCAGATACGCAGTATTTT.

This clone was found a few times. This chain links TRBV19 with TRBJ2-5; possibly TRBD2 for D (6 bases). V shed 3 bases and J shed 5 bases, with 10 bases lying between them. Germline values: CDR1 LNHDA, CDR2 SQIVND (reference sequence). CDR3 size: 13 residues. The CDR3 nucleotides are TGTGCCAGTAGTATTCCGGGAGCGGAGACCCAGTACTTC. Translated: CASSIPGAETQYF.

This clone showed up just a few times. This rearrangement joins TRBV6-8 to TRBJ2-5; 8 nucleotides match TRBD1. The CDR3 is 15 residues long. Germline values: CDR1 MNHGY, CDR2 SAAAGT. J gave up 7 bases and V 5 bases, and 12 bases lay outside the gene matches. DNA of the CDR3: TGTGCCAGCAGTCCCCCCTGGACAGGGCGAGGGACCCAGTACTTC. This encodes CASSPPWTGRGTQYF.

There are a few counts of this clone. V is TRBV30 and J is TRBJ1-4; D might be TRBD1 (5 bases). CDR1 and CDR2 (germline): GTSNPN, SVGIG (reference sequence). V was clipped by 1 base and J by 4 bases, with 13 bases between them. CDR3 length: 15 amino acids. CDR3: CAWSGGVRINEKLFF. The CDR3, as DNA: TGTGCCTGGAGTGGAGGGGTCCGGATTAATGAAAAACTGTTTTTT.

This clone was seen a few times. The CDR3 loop is CASSLGMVGNTEAFF. The CDR3 DNA sequence: TGTGCCAGCAGCTTAGGCATGGTTGGGAACACTGAAGCTTTCTTT. J is TRBJ1-1 and V is TRBV11-3; no firm D call. CDR3 length: 15 amino acids. Germline CDR1 reads SGHNT; CDR2 reads YENEEA. The V end was cut by 1 base, the J end by 1 base, with 10 bases between.

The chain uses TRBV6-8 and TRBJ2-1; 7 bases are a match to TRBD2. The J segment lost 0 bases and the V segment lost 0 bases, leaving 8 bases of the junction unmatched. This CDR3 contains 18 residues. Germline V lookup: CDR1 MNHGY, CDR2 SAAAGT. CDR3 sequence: CASSYSIWRGISYNEQFF. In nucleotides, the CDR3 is TGTGCCAGCAGTTACTCGATTTGGCGGGGGATCTCCTACAATGAGCAGTTCTTC.

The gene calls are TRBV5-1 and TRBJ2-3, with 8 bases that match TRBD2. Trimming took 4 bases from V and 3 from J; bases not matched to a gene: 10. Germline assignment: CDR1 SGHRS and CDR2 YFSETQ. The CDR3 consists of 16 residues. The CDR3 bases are TGCGCCAGCAGCACGGGACTAGGACGGGGGACAGATACGCAGTATTTT. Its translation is CASSTGLGRGTDTQYF.

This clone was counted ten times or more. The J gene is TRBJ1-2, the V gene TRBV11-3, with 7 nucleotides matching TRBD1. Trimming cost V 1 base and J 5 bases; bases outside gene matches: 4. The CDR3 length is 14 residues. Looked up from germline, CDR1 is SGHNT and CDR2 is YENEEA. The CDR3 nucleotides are TGTGCCAGCAGCTTAGGGGCAGGGGGGTATGGCTACACCTTC. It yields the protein CASSLGAGGYGYTF.